A single sample gave rise to the 23 T cell receptor beta chains below, sequenced in a study of molecular identifiers for immune sequencing clone quantification (dated by TCRdb to the late 2010s). Libraries were constructed by PCR. Sequenced on a NextSeq 500. The raw public data were reprocessed by TCRdb itself: fastp quality trimming at Q25, MiXCR clonotype calling, in-frame beta chains only. Rows with a matching CDR3 protein are joined into one entry that keeps the most common DNA and genes. The sample includes approximately 97,000 distinct CDR3 sequences, with 20% to 25% observed a single time. In total, the top ten clones hold 0.94% of the sample. Sequencing was done on a sample of naive CD8+ T cells from blood, with Jurkat cell RNA spiked in. According to the study, the label for this sample's cell subset or site signals: FACS-sorted CD8+CD4-CCR7+CD45RA+ naive T cells. These receptors came from a human donor in good health. Some libraries in this study had Jurkat cell RNA spiked in.

In its sample, this clonotype was seen a few times. This rearrangement joins TRBV5-6 to TRBJ2-1; D is perhaps TRBD1 or TRBD2 (5 bases each). Trimming cost V 1 base and J 2 bases, with 16 bases left between them. This CDR3 is 17 amino acids long. Germline assignment: CDR1 SGHDT and CDR2 YYEEEE. The CDR3 sequence: CASSLTIGAPAYNEQFF. The CDR3 region has the DNA TGTGCCAGCAGCTTGACCATCGGGGCACCCGCCTACAATGAGCAGTTCTTC. The full variable domain, rest sourced from reference TRBV5-6 and TRBJ2-1, is DAGVTQSPTHLIKTRGQQVTLRCSPKSGHDTVSWYQQALGQGPQFIFQYYEEEERQRGNFPDRFSGHQFPNYSSELNVNALLLGDSALYLCASSLTIGAPAYNEQFFGPGTRLTVL.

This clonotype was observed at least ten times. The chain is built from TRBV7-9 and TRBJ2-5; D remains unclear. The CDR3 has 15 amino acids. The V and J ends lost 5 bases and 5 bases respectively, with 18 bases between them. Germline V gene data show CDR1 as SEHNR and CDR2 as FQNEAQ (reference sequence). CDR3 coding DNA: TGTGCCAGCAGCCCGGGCCCAGCCGAGCTGGAGACCCAGTACTTC. Amino acid sequence: CASSPGPAELETQYF.

The sample holds many counts of this clonotype. The chain uses TRBV27 and TRBJ2-7; D unclear. The CDR3 is made up of 14 amino acids. From germline, CDR1 is MNHEY and CDR2 SMNVEV (reference sequence). V was trimmed by 2 bases and J by 1 base, leaving 9 bases between them. The CDR3 region is CASSLQAQSYEQYF. In nucleotides, the CDR3 is TGTGCCAGCAGTTTACAGGCCCAATCCTACGAGCAGTACTTC.

This clonotype occurred many times. V usage is TRBV7-9 and J usage is TRBJ2-3; the D is unclear. Germline CDR1 and CDR2: SEHNR and FQNEAQ (reference sequence). The CDR3 extends over 12 amino acids. Trimming took off 5 bases at V and 3 bases at J, with 6 bases between the two ends. The DNA of the CDR3 is TGTGCCAGCAGCCTCCGGACAGATACGCAGTATTTT. This encodes CASSLRTDTQYF. The full variable domain, its missing parts supplied by reference TRBV7-9 and TRBJ2-3, is DTGVSQNPRHKITKRGQNVTFRCDPISEHNRLYWYRQTLGQGPEFLTYFQNEAQLEKSRLLSDRFSAERPKGSFSTLEIQRTEQGDSAMYLCASSLRTDTQYFGPGTRLTVL.

The chain has TRBV4-1 and TRBJ2-7; tentative D call: TRBD1 (6 bases). The V gene lost 2 bases and the J gene lost 3 bases, with 14 bases spanning the gap. The CDR3 is made up of 15 amino acids. Germline V gene data show CDR1 as MGHRA and CDR2 as YSYEKL. The CDR3 reads CASSQTVRDNYEQYF. The CDR3, as DNA: TGCGCCAGCAGCCAAACTGTCCGGGACAACTACGAGCAGTACTTC.

This clonotype was observed many times. The V call is TRBV7-9, the J call TRBJ2-3; no definite D call. Germline V gene sequence: CDR1 SEHNR, CDR2 FQNEAQ (reference sequence). CDR3 length: 13 amino acids. Trimming took off 1 base at V and 9 bases at J, with 11 bases between the two ends. CDR3 amino acids: CASSLGTYETQYF. The CDR3 DNA reads TGTGCCAGCAGCTTAGGGACCTATGAGACGCAGTATTTT.

J is TRBJ2-2 and V is TRBV19; possibly TRBD1 for D (6 bases). V lost 3 bases to trimming and J lost 6 bases, with 14 bases between them. CDR3 size: 15 residues. Germline V gene lookup returns CDR1 LNHDA and CDR2 SQIVND (reference sequence). The CDR3 reads CASSMGLTGAGELFF. DNA for the CDR3: TGTGCCAGTAGTATGGGTCTGACAGGCGCCGGGGAGCTGTTTTTT.

For this clonotype: Possible read error: a much larger clone is one base away. The chain recombines TRBV6-2 or TRBV6-3 with TRBJ1-1; weak D call: TRBD1 (5 bases). This CDR3 has 19 residues. Trimming left V 2 bases short and J 0 bases short, with 22 bases between. From germline, CDR1 is MNHEY and CDR2 SVGEGT. The CDR3 loop reads CASSYNRARVLGMNTEAFF. In DNA form, the CDR3 reads TGTGCCAGCAGTTACAACCGTGCCAGGGTTCTTGGTATGAACACTGAAGCTTTCTTT.

The chain couples TRBV7-9 to TRBJ2-1; the D gene is possibly TRBD1 (6 bases). Germline V CDR1 and CDR2: SEHNR, FQNEAQ (reference sequence). The length of the CDR3 is 16 residues. V was clipped by 5 bases and J by 5 bases, with 19 bases between them. The chain's CDR3 is CASSPRTALLHNEQFF. Here the CDR3 DNA reads TGTGCCAGCAGCCCACGGACAGCCCTCCTCCACAATGAGCAGTTCTTC.

The V gene is TRBV27, the J gene TRBJ2-7; 7 bases are a match to TRBD2. Germline CDR1 and CDR2: MNHEY and SMNVEV (reference sequence). Germline trimming cut 0 bases from V and 4 bases from J; bases unmatched to any gene: 6. The CDR3 contains 15 residues. CDR3: CASSLSVSGGYEQYF. DNA of the CDR3: TGTGCCAGCAGTTTATCGGTTTCGGGGGGTTACGAGCAGTACTTC.

Worth noting for this clonotype: A much larger clonotype is one base distant, so this may be a read error. This sequence joins TRBV4-3 and TRBJ2-7; 7 bases line up with TRBD1. This CDR3 spans 14 amino acids. Looked up from germline, CDR1 is LGHNA and CDR2 is YSLEER. Trimming cost V 4 bases and J 3 bases; bases outside gene matches: 6. The CDR3 nucleotides read TGCGCCAGCAGCCGAGATAGACAGGGCTACGAGCAGTACTTC. It yields the protein CASSRDRQGYEQYF.

This clonotype showed up just a few times. One base away lies a much larger clone, so this may be a sequencing read error. The chain employs TRBV30 and TRBJ1-1; 9 bases agree with TRBD1. V lost 3 bases and J lost 6; bases outside the gene matches: 8. Germline-derived CDR1 and CDR2 are GTSNPN and SVGIG (reference sequence). This CDR3 contains 14 residues. CDR3 sequence (DNA): TGTGCCTGGAGGGCTGACAGGGGGGTGGCTGAAGCTTTCTTT. Its translation is CAWRADRGVAEAFF.

The J gene is TRBJ2-1, the V gene TRBV7-9; 8 bases are shared with TRBD1. This CDR3 has 15 amino acids. V lost 6 bases and J lost 8; bases outside the gene matches: 12. Per the germline V gene, CDR1 is SEHNR and CDR2 is FQNEAQ (reference sequence). The DNA of the CDR3 is TGTGCCAGCAGTTCAAGGGACAGGCCGGTGGATGAGCAGTTCTTC. It encodes CASSSRDRPVDEQFF.

This clonotype was found many times. The chain links TRBV6-6 to TRBJ2-7, with 7 bases lining up with TRBD1. Germline V lookup: CDR1 MNHNY, CDR2 SVGAGI (reference sequence). CDR3 length equals 15 residues. J lost 5 bases, V lost 2 bases, and 9 bases had no gene match. CDR3 in DNA: TGTGCCAGCAGTTACCCCCGACAGGGTGTCCACGAGCAGTACTTC. Amino acids: CASSYPRQGVHEQYF.

This clonotype was found many times. This chain links TRBV13 with TRBJ1-1; a possible D gene is TRBD1 (5 bases). CDR1 is PRHDT, CDR2 FYEKMQ, per germline (reference sequence). The CDR3 runs 12 residues. Trimming stripped 0 bases from V and 7 bases from J, with 6 bases between. CDR3 in amino acids: CASSLGTGEAFF. Here the CDR3 DNA reads TGTGCCAGCAGCTTAGGAACAGGTGAAGCTTTCTTT.

This clonotype was recorded at least ten times. The chain has TRBV28 and TRBJ2-5; the D gene is possibly TRBD1 (6 bases). The V end was cut by 7 bases, the J end by 7 bases, with 22 bases between. This CDR3 has 15 amino acids. Germline values: CDR1 MDHEN, CDR2 SYDVKM. DNA of the CDR3: TGTGCCAGCAAAGGGGACACCCCACCTCGGCGGACCCAGTACTTC. This sequence encodes CASKGDTPPRRTQYF.

This clonotype was detected many times. The V gene is TRBV14, the J gene TRBJ2-7, with 8 bases fitting TRBD1. The CDR3 has 15 residues. Trimming at V came to 4 bases and at J to 2 bases, leaving 7 bases not matched to a gene. Looked up from germline, CDR1 is SGHDN and CDR2 is FVKESK. CDR3 sequence: CASSRRTGTAYEQYF. The CDR3 region has the DNA TGTGCCAGCAGCCGCCGGACAGGGACAGCCTACGAGCAGTACTTC.

In its sample, this clonotype was seen a few times. This may be a read error, as it is one base from a much larger clone. This chain links TRBV12-3 or TRBV12-4 with TRBJ2-5; D call uncertain. V was clipped by 7 bases and J by 1 base, with 16 bases between them. CDR3 length equals 15 residues. As DNA, the CDR3 is TGTGCCAGCAACGATAAATTGGATAGCCAAGAGACCCAGTACTTC. Translating gives CASNDKLDSQETQYF.

On this clonotype itself: Possible read error: a much larger clone is one base away. The V and J genes are TRBV12-3 or TRBV12-4 and TRBJ1-5; D might be TRBD1 (5 bases). Trimming left V 6 bases short and J 3 bases short, with 18 bases between. The CDR3 runs to 16 residues. CDR3 coding DNA: TGTGCCAGCAGCCGCGACAGTGACAAATTCAATCAGCCCCAGCATTTT. Translation gives CASSRDSDKFNQPQHF.

This clonotype came up a few times. A much larger clone lies a single base off, so this may be a read error. CDR3 region: CASSVRFSQGSYGQYF. The CDR3 coding sequence is TGTGCCAGCAGTGTCCGGTTCAGCCAAGGGTCCTACGGGCAGTACTTC. This chain links TRBV25-1 with TRBJ2-7; no reliable D call. Germline V CDR1 and CDR2: MGHDK, SYGVNS. The CDR3 runs 16 residues.

The chain employs TRBV12-3 or TRBV12-4 and TRBJ2-7; D is perhaps TRBD1 (6 bases). This CDR3 is 13 amino acids long. V lost 3 bases to trimming and J lost 5 bases, with 11 bases between them. Here the CDR3 reads CASSFRGQNEQYF. The DNA of the CDR3 is TGTGCCAGCAGTTTCAGGGGTCAAAACGAGCAGTACTTC.

Comments on this clonotype: A much larger clone lies one base from this, so it may be a read error. V and J are TRBV7-9 and TRBJ1-1, with D possibly matching TRBD1 (5 bases). With 5 bases removed from V and 0 bases from J, the gap between germline ends came to 16 bases. CDR1 is SEHNR, CDR2 FQNEAQ, per germline (reference sequence). The CDR3 has 16 amino acids. CDR3: CASSEGSGLMNTEAFF. The CDR3, as DNA: TGTGCCAGCAGCGAGGGGTCAGGCCTCATGAACACTGAAGCTTTCTTT.

This clonotype was observed at least ten times. The genes are TRBV19 and TRBJ2-7; D may be TRBD1 (5 bases). Per the germline V gene, CDR1 is LNHDA and CDR2 is SQIVND (reference sequence). Trimming stripped 5 bases from V and 7 bases from J, with 15 bases between. CDR3 length: 13 residues. The CDR3 DNA sequence: TGTGCCAGTAGTGCAACTGGCTCAGGGGAGCAGTACTTC. Protein product: CASSATGSGEQYF.